The 26 T cell receptor beta chains below were found in one sample sequenced in a study of shared clonotypes between healthy human individuals. Repertoires were generated with immunoSEQ multiplex PCR, while TCRdb's copy carries only in-frame clones and drops some. The sample comprises a few million clones, approximately 93% of which are singletons, and 0.39% rests with the top ten. Source material: naive CD4+ T cells from PBMCs. Described subset: CD45RA+ positively selected. The receptor source for this set is a man between 18 and 35 years old in good health. Some clones in this sample may be carry-over from other donors' samples.

This clone was detected only once. CDR3 loop: CAIELAHEQYF. DNA of the CDR3: TGTGCCATCGAGCTAGCCCACGAGCAGTACTTC. V usage is TRBV10-3 and J usage is TRBJ2-7; D perhaps matches TRBD2 (5 bases). In germline, CDR1 is ENHRY, CDR2 SYGVKD. This CDR3 is 11 amino acids long. V dropped 8 bases and J dropped 5 bases, with 10 bases sitting between them.

The gene calls are TRBV7-9 and TRBJ1-2; the D gene is possibly TRBD1 (6 bases). Looked up from germline, CDR1 is SEHNR and CDR2 is FQNEAQ (reference sequence). V dropped 5 bases and J dropped 3 bases, with 13 bases sitting between them. CDR3 length: 14 amino acids. CDR3 residues: CASSLSGADYGYTF. As DNA, the CDR3 is TGTGCCAGCAGCCTCTCGGGGGCCGACTATGGCTACACCTTC.

V gene TRBV28 combines with J gene TRBJ1-2; no clear D. V was pared by 5 bases and J by 6 bases, with 13 bases between. CDR1 is MDHEN and CDR2 is SYDVKM in the germline V gene. There are 13 residues in the CDR3. In DNA, the CDR3 is TGTGCCAGCAGTCCAGCTACGCGCGATGGCTACACCTTC. Protein sequence: CASSPATRDGYTF.

The V and J genes are TRBV18 and TRBJ1-5, with 7 nucleotides matching TRBD1. Germline CDR1 reads KGHSH; CDR2 reads LQKENI. CDR3 length equals 14 residues. V was pared by 4 bases and J by 7 bases, with 7 bases of the junction left unmatched. DNA for the CDR3: TGTGCCAGCTCACAAGCAGGGGGGAACCAGCCCCAGCATTTT. It is translated as CASSQAGGNQPQHF.

This sequence joins TRBV28 and TRBJ1-2; 7 nucleotides line up with TRBD1. Unmatched junction bases numbered 10, after V lost 6 bases and J lost 3 bases. The germline gives CDR1 MDHEN, CDR2 SYDVKM. The length of the CDR3 is 15 residues. Here the CDR3 reads CASSSTGDSDYGYTF. CDR3 coding DNA: TGTGCCAGCAGCTCCACAGGGGATTCGGACTATGGCTACACCTTC.

The chain is built from TRBV19 and TRBJ2-3, with D perhaps assigned TRBD1 or TRBD2 (5 bases each). The germline CDR1 and CDR2 sequences are LNHDA and SQIVND (reference sequence). Between the trimmed V and J ends, which lost 4 bases and 2 bases, there was a span of 10 bases. The CDR3 totals 14 residues. CDR3 sequence (DNA): TGTGCCAGTAGTACATGGGGACCCACAGATACGCAGTATTTT. Protein product: CASSTWGPTDTQYF.

The V call is TRBV28, the J call TRBJ2-7; possibly TRBD1 for D (6 bases). The V gene lost 4 bases and the J gene lost 2 bases, with 15 bases spanning the gap. CDR1 and CDR2 from the germline V gene are MDHEN and SYDVKM. The CDR3 loop spans 15 amino acids. CDR3 in amino acids: CASSSPGHQTYEQYF. In DNA form, the CDR3 reads TGTGCCAGCAGTTCTCCGGGACACCAGACCTACGAGCAGTACTTC.

The DNA for the CDR3 is TGTGCCAGCAGTTTGCGGGGCGACTATTCCTACGAGCAGTACTTC. Its protein product is CASSLRGDYSYEQYF. The V and J genes are TRBV28 and TRBJ2-7; tentatively, D is TRBD2 (6 bases). V was pared by 3 bases and J by 1 base, with 13 bases between. Germline V lookup: CDR1 MDHEN, CDR2 SYDVKM. The CDR3 length is 15 residues.

This clone was counted once. V and J are TRBV19 and TRBJ1-2; 10 bases agree with TRBD1. CDR3 length equals 17 residues. V shed 5 bases, J shed 2 bases, and the junction held 11 bases outside the gene matches. Germline loops: CDR1 LNHDA, CDR2 SQIVND (reference sequence). CDR3 residues: CASSASAPGQGNYGYTF. The CDR3 DNA reads as TGTGCCAGTAGTGCCTCAGCGCCGGGACAGGGGAACTATGGCTACACCTTC.

This chain joins TRBV19 and TRBJ1-5; TRBD1 is a possible D gene (5 bases). Germline CDR1 and CDR2: LNHDA and SQIVND (reference sequence). The CDR3 contains 13 residues. V shed 11 bases and J shed 7 bases, with 18 bases lying between them. For the CDR3, the DNA is TGTGCCGGAGGAAGAGGGGCGGGCCAGCCCCAGCATTTT. Its translation is CAGGRGAGQPQHF.

This chain connects TRBV7-2 to TRBJ2-7; D unresolved. Germline loops: CDR1 SGHTA, CDR2 FQGNSA. Trimming pared 4 bases from V and 2 bases from J, leaving 9 bases between. This CDR3 is built from 13 residues. The CDR3 sequence: CASSSNPAYEQYF. CDR3 sequence (DNA): TGTGCCAGCAGCTCTAACCCTGCCTACGAGCAGTACTTC.

This clone was recorded only once. The V and J genes are TRBV7-9 and TRBJ2-7, with a possible D match to TRBD2 (8 bases). The V gene's germline CDR1 is SEHNR and CDR2 FQNEAQ (reference sequence). The CDR3 runs to 14 residues. Trimming took off 3 bases at V and 7 bases at J, with 16 bases between the two ends. CDR3 nucleotide sequence: TGTGCCAGCAGCTTCCCGGGAGGGGGCATGGAGCAGTACTTC. Protein product: CASSFPGGGMEQYF.

The rearrangement links TRBV5-5 to TRBJ2-3, with 10 bases lining up with TRBD1. CDR3 length: 16 residues. Germline V gene data show CDR1 as SGHKS and CDR2 as YYEKEE (reference sequence). The V and J ends lost 4 bases and 1 base, in that order; junction bases with no gene match: 6. The chain's CDR3 is CASSPRQGAGTDTQYF. In DNA, the CDR3 is TGTGCCAGCAGCCCGAGACAGGGGGCGGGCACAGATACGCAGTATTTT.

This sequence joins TRBV7-8 and TRBJ2-5; TRBD2 might be the D (5 bases). The CDR3 consists of 15 residues. CDR1 is SGHVS, CDR2 FQNEAQ, per germline. Deletions cut 8 bases from V and 2 bases from J, with 18 bases between. DNA of the CDR3: TGTGCCAGCTTGACTATAGGCCCCCGTCAAGAGACCCAGTACTTC. Translation gives CASLTIGPRQETQYF.

V and J are TRBV28 and TRBJ2-2, with D hard to call. Germline assignment: CDR1 MDHEN and CDR2 SYDVKM. Trimming left V 6 bases short and J 4 bases short, with 18 bases between. The CDR3 has 16 amino acids. This CDR3 is CASSPASLGLTGELFF. In nucleotides, the CDR3 is TGTGCCAGCAGCCCGGCAAGTTTGGGTCTCACCGGGGAGCTGTTTTTT.

This clone was recorded only once. The V and J genes are TRBV6-1 and TRBJ2-7, with 8 bases aligning to TRBD2. CDR1 and CDR2 from the germline V gene are MNHNS and SASEGT. This CDR3 has 15 amino acids. Trimming at V came to 6 bases and at J to 4 bases, leaving 11 bases not matched to a gene. The CDR3 loop reads CASRDSGTSYYEQYF. In nucleotides, the CDR3 is TGTGCCAGCAGGGACTCCGGGACTAGTTATTACGAGCAGTACTTC.

Points on this clone: Other DNA sequences of this sample code for an identical CDR3. CDR3 bases: TGTGCCAGCAGCCCTGGGACAGGGGATCAGCCCCAGCATTTT. Its protein product is CASSPGTGDQPQHF. J is TRBJ1-5 and V is TRBV7-9, with 10 bases fitting TRBD1. CDR1 SEHNR and CDR2 FQNEAQ come from the germline V gene (reference sequence). Trimming took 5 bases from V and 5 from J; bases not matched to a gene: 3. The CDR3 is made up of 14 amino acids.

The genes are TRBV6-5 and TRBJ2-7, with 7 positions matching TRBD2. Germline V lookup: CDR1 MNHEY, CDR2 SVGAGI. With 3 bases clipped from V and 6 bases from J, the junction kept 11 bases outside the gene matches. CDR3 length: 15 residues. The CDR3 loop is CASSYGSSGLGEQYF. The CDR3 DNA follows: TGTGCCAGCAGTTATGGCTCTAGCGGCTTAGGCGAGCAGTACTTC.

V and J are TRBV5-1 and TRBJ2-7, with D possibly TRBD2 on 5 matching bases. The length of the CDR3 is 11 residues. The V gene's germline CDR1 is SGHRS and CDR2 YFSETQ. V lost 7 bases and J lost 3, with 8 bases in between. Written as DNA, the CDR3 is TGCGCCAGCCGGGGTAACTACGAGCAGTACTTC. Amino acids: CASRGNYEQYF.

The chain couples TRBV15 to TRBJ2-1, with 7 positions matching TRBD2. CDR3 length: 15 residues. Unmatched junction bases numbered 10, after V lost 5 bases and J lost 6 bases. Germline loops: CDR1 LNHNV, CDR2 YYDKDF (reference sequence). The CDR3 nucleotides read TGTGCCACCAGCGTTGAGGGAGGGAACTCCAATGAGCAGTTCTTC. It codes for CATSVEGGNSNEQFF.

V gene TRBV19 combines with J gene TRBJ1-2; TRBD1 matches at 10 bases. CDR3 length: 15 residues. CDR1 is LNHDA and CDR2 is SQIVND in the germline V gene (reference sequence). Trimming removed 3 bases from V and 8 bases from J; junction bases left unmatched: 9. The CDR3 DNA is TGTGCCAGTAGTATCTGGGGACAGGGGTTCCAAGGCTACACCTTC. This translates into CASSIWGQGFQGYTF.

The genes are TRBV11-2 and TRBJ2-1, with 11 bases that match TRBD2. The CDR3 loop spans 19 amino acids. J gave up 5 bases and V 8 bases, and 20 bases lay outside the gene matches. Germline CDR1 and CDR2: SGHAT and FQNNGV. The CDR3 sequence is CASSRRGGASGRSDNEQFF. The CDR3 coding sequence is TGTGCCAGCTCCCGCCGGGGGGGGGCTAGCGGGAGGAGTGACAATGAGCAGTTCTTC. Based on the CDR3 plus reference TRBV11-2 and TRBJ2-1, the full variable domain is EAGVAQSPRYKIIEKRQSVAFWCNPISGHATLYWYQQILGQGPKLLIQFQNNGVVDDSQLPKDRFSAERLKGVDSTLKIQPAKLEDSAVYLCASSRRGGASGRSDNEQFFGPGTRLTVL.

To note about this clone: The sample carries other DNA sequences with the same CDR3. The chain is built from TRBV5-1 and TRBJ2-1; D gene unclear. Germline V gives CDR1 SGHRS, CDR2 YFSETQ. The CDR3 runs to 12 residues. V was shortened by 0 bases and J by 7 bases, with 5 bases between the two germline ends. The CDR3 DNA reads TGCGCCAGCAGCTTGGCCTTAAATGAGCAGTTCTTC. Encoded protein: CASSLALNEQFF.

This clone appeared once. Other DNA sequences within the sample encode an identical CDR3. The chain joins TRBV6-5 to TRBJ2-3, with a weak D call TRBD2 (6 bases). The germline CDR1 and CDR2 sequences are MNHEY and SVGAGI. The CDR3 is 15 amino acids. With 3 bases removed from V and 2 bases from J, the gap between germline ends came to 12 bases. The CDR3 loop is CASSYSGPNTDTQYF. The CDR3 DNA sequence: TGTGCCAGCAGTTATAGCGGACCTAACACAGATACGCAGTATTTT.

The CDR3 region has the DNA TGTGCCAGCAGCATGGGACTAGCGGGTATCTACGAGCAGTACTTC. Translated: CASSMGLAGIYEQYF. The rearrangement links TRBV5-6 to TRBJ2-7; 12 bases fit TRBD2. The CDR3 is 15 residues long. V trimming: 4 bases; J trimming: 3 bases; junction bases outside the gene matches: 5. Germline V gene lookup returns CDR1 SGHDT and CDR2 YYEEEE. The full variable domain, rest sourced from reference TRBV5-6 and TRBJ2-7, is DAGVTQSPTHLIKTRGQQVTLRCSPKSGHDTVSWYQQALGQGPQFIFQYYEEEERQRGNFPDRFSGHQFPNYSSELNVNALLLGDSALYLCASSMGLAGIYEQYFGPGTRLTVT.

The table lists this clone with a count of one. The chain recombines TRBV7-2 with TRBJ2-7; unclear D gene. The V end lost 3 bases, the J end lost 0 bases, and 6 bases lay between the germline ends. This CDR3 is built from 13 residues. Per germline, CDR1 SGHTA and CDR2 FQGNSA. For the CDR3, the DNA is TGTGCCAGCAGCTTCATTGGCTCCTACGAGCAGTACTTC. It yields the protein CASSFIGSYEQYF.